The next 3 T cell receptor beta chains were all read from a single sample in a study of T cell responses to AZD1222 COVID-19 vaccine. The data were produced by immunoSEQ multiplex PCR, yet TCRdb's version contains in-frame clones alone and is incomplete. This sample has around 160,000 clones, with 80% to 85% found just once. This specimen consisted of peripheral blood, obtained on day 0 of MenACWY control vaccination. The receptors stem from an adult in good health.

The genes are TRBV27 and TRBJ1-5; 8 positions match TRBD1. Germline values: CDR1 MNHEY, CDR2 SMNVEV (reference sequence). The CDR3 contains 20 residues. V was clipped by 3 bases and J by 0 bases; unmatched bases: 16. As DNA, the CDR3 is TGTGCCAGCAGTTTTAAAGGGACAGGATTACACCCATATAGCAATCAGCCCCAGCATTTT. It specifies CASSFKGTGLHPYSNQPQHF.

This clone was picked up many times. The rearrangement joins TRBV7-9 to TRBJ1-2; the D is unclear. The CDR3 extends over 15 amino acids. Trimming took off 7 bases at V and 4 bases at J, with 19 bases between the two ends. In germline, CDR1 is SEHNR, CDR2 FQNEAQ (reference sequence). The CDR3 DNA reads TGTGCCAGCACCGATGGGAGAGGTGATTTCTATGGCTACACCTTC. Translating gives CASTDGRGDFYGYTF. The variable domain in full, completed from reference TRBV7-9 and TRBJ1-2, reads DTGVSQNPRHKITKRGQNVTFRCDPISEHNRLYWYRQTLGQGPEFLTYFQNEAQLEKSRLLSDRFSAERPKGSFSTLEIQRTEQGDSAMYLCASTDGRGDFYGYTFGSGTRLTVV.

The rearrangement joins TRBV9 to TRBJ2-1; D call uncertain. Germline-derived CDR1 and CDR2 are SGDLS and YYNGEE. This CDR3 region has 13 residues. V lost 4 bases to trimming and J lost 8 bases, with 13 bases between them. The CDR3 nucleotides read TGTGCCAGCAGCTACCTTCCTAGGGATGAGCAGTTCTTC. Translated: CASSYLPRDEQFF.